These 14 T cell receptor beta chains came from one sample sequenced in a study of PD-L1 blockade in urothelial cancer. Data came from immunoSEQ multiplex PCR; TCRdb stores just in-frame clones and leaves some out. The sample lists 45,000 to 50,000 clones; approximately 88% were seen once. The material was PBMCs, obtained around atezolizumab (anti-PD-L1) treatment. The receptors were sampled from a man older than 75 with urothelial cancer.

The chain carries TRBV18 and TRBJ1-1; a weak D match, TRBD1 (6 bases). Trimming shortened V by 3 bases and J by 3 bases, and 17 bases separated the two germline ends. The CDR3 sequence is 16 residues long. Looked up from germline, CDR1 is KGHSH and CDR2 is LQKENI. The CDR3 DNA reads as TGTGCCAGCTCACCCTCGACAGGCGGCACGGACACTGAAGCTTTCTTT. It yields the protein CASSPSTGGTDTEAFF.

On this clone itself: Within the sample, other DNA sequences also encode this same CDR3. V usage is TRBV29-1 and J usage is TRBJ2-3; no definite D call. The CDR3 length is 12 residues. The germline CDR1 and CDR2 sequences are SQVTM and ANQGSEA. V lost 3 bases, J lost 0 bases, and 4 bases lay in between. The DNA for the CDR3 is TGCAGCGTTGATCCGAGCACAGATACGCAGTATTTT. The encoded protein is CSVDPSTDTQYF.

J is TRBJ1-1 and V is TRBV5-1; no clear D. Germline loops: CDR1 SGHRS, CDR2 YFSETQ. Trimming cost V 0 bases and J 0 bases, with 9 bases left between them. CDR3 length: 15 residues. The CDR3 DNA follows: TGCGCCAGCAGCTTGGGAGGGAATATGAACACTGAAGCTTTCTTT. Translating gives CASSLGGNMNTEAFF.

The chain links TRBV28 to TRBJ2-5; 11 nucleotides agree with TRBD2. The CDR3 is 16 residues long. Trimming at V came to 5 bases and at J to 2 bases, leaving 7 bases not matched to a gene. The germline CDR1 and CDR2 sequences are MDHEN and SYDVKM. The CDR3 DNA reads as TGTGCCAGCAGTCAATCCGGGACTAGCGGACAAGAGACCCAGTACTTC. Protein sequence: CASSQSGTSGQETQYF.

This chain links TRBV5-5 with TRBJ1-4, with D unclear. The CDR3 consists of 13 residues. The V gene lost 3 bases and the J gene lost 8 bases, with 11 bases spanning the gap. CDR1 is SGHKS, CDR2 YYEKEE, per germline (reference sequence). Here the CDR3 DNA reads TGTGCCAGCAGCTCCGGGAAATTAGAAAAACTGTTTTTT. Translating it yields CASSSGKLEKLFF.

The genes are TRBV11-2 and TRBJ2-7, with 10 bases lining up with TRBD1. CDR1 and CDR2 from the germline V gene are SGHAT and FQNNGV. The ends lost 5 bases at V and 2 bases at J; junction bases unmatched: 3. The CDR3 extends over 14 amino acids. CDR3 sequence: CASSRDRGTYEQYF. CDR3 DNA sequence: TGTGCCAGCAGCCGGGACAGGGGAACCTACGAGCAGTACTTC.

J is TRBJ1-1 and V is TRBV10-1; D is possibly TRBD1 (6 bases). Germline assignment: CDR1 WNHNN and CDR2 SYGVQD (reference sequence). Trimming pared 6 bases from V and 0 bases from J, leaving 11 bases between. This CDR3 is built from 14 residues. CDR3 sequence reads: CASRGDTMNTEAFF. CDR3 sequence (DNA): TGCGCCAGCAGGGGGGACACGATGAACACTGAAGCTTTCTTT.

V gene TRBV6-1 combines with J gene TRBJ1-2; 10 bases are shared with TRBD1. CDR1 is MNHNS and CDR2 is SASEGT in the germline V gene. The trim removed 5 bases at V and 8 bases at J, leaving 8 bases unmatched. The CDR3 runs 14 residues. The CDR3 DNA follows: TGTGCCAGCAGTCCTGACAGGGGGCTCGAGGGCTACACCTTC. Residues: CASSPDRGLEGYTF.

This sequence joins TRBV19 and TRBJ1-2, with 8 bases that match TRBD1. Germline V gene sequence: CDR1 LNHDA, CDR2 SQIVND (reference sequence). J gave up 2 bases and V 5 bases, and 16 bases lay outside the gene matches. The CDR3 contains 18 residues. The CDR3 DNA reads as TGTGCCAGTAGTCCCGGGTGGACAGGGACCTACAACAACTATGGCTACACCTTC. Translating gives CASSPGWTGTYNNYGYTF.

V gene TRBV6-1 combines with J gene TRBJ1-2; D gene unclear. CDR3 length: 13 residues. Germline CDR1 and CDR2: MNHNS and SASEGT. Trimming shortened V by 2 bases and J by 3 bases, and 7 bases separated the two germline ends. The CDR3 protein is CASSEQVDYGYTF. The CDR3 DNA is TGTGCCAGCAGTGAACAGGTGGACTATGGCTACACCTTC.

The rearrangement uses TRBV30 and TRBJ1-4; 7 bases align to TRBD1. V lost 0 bases to trimming and J lost 8 bases; unmatched junction nucleotides: 6. From germline, CDR1 is GTSNPN and CDR2 SVGIG (reference sequence). The CDR3 totals 14 residues. CDR3 loop: CAWSVTDRWEKLFF. The CDR3 DNA reads TGTGCCTGGAGTGTAACGGACAGGTGGGAAAAACTGTTTTTT.

A remark on this clone: Relative to the germline gene, one junction end is altered; a read error may explain this. This chain connects TRBV7-2 to TRBJ2-1, with 7 bases matching TRBD2. This CDR3 is 16 amino acids long. CDR1 and CDR2 (germline): SGHTA, FQGNSA. CDR3 amino acids: CASSLDGGSSYNEQFF. In DNA, the CDR3 is TGTGCCAGCAGTTTAGACGGGGGGAGCTCCTACAATGAGCAGTTCTTC.

V gene TRBV27 combines with J gene TRBJ2-7; tentatively, D is TRBD1 (6 bases). This CDR3 has 13 amino acids. Trimming took off 6 bases at V and 4 bases at J, with 13 bases between the two ends. Germline lookup yields CDR1 MNHEY and CDR2 SMNVEV (reference sequence). CDR3 residues: CASRTGQLYEQYF. For the CDR3, the DNA is TGTGCCAGCAGAACTGGACAGCTTTACGAGCAGTACTTC.

V is TRBV30 and J is TRBJ2-1, with no clear D. Trimming took off 3 bases at V and 7 bases at J, with 4 bases between the two ends. Germline V gene lookup returns CDR1 GTSNPN and CDR2 SVGIG (reference sequence). The CDR3 sequence is 10 residues long. The CDR3 coding sequence is TGTGCCTGGAGCAGGAATGAGCAGTTCTTC. Its translation is CAWSRNEQFF.